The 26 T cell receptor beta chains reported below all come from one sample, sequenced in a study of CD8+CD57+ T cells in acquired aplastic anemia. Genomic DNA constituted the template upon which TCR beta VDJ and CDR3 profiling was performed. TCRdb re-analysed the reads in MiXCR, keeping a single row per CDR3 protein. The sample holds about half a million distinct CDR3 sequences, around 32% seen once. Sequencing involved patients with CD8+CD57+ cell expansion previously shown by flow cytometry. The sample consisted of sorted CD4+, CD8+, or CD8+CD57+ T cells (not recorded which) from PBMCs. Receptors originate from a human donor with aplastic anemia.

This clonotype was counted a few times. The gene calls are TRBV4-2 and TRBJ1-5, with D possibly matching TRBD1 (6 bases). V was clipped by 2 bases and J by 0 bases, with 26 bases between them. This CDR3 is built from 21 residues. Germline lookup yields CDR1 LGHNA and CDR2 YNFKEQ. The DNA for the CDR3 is TGTGCCAGCAGCCAAAAGGGGGAGGTTCAAAGATACGGATATAGCAATCAGCCCCAGCATTTT. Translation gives CASSQKGEVQRYGYSNQPQHF.

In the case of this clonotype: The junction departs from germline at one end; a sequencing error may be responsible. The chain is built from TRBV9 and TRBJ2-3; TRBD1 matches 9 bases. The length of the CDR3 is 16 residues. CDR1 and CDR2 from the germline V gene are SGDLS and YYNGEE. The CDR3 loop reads CAGSVSGTGITDTQYF. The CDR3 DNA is TGTGCCGGCAGCGTATCCGGGACAGGGATCACAGATACGCAGTATTTT.

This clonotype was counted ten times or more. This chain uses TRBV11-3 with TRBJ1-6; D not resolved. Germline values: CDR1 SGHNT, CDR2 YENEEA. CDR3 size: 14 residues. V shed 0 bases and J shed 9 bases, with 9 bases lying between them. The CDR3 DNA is TGTGCCAGCAGCTTAGATCACAGAGGTTCACCCCTCCACTTT. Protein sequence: CASSLDHRGSPLHF.

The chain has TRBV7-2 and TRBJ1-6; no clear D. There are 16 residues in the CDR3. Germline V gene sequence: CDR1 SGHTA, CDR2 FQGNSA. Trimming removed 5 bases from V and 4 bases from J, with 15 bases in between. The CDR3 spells CASSPRRGIYNSPLHF. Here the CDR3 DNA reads TGTGCCAGCAGCCCTCGGCGGGGAATTTATAATTCACCCCTCCACTTT.

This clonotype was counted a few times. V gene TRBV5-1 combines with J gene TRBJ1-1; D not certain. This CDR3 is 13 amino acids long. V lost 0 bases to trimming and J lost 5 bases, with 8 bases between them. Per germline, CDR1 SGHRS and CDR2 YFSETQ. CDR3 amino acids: CASSLVGKTEAFF. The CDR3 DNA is TGCGCCAGCAGCTTGGTAGGGAAAACTGAAGCTTTCTTT.

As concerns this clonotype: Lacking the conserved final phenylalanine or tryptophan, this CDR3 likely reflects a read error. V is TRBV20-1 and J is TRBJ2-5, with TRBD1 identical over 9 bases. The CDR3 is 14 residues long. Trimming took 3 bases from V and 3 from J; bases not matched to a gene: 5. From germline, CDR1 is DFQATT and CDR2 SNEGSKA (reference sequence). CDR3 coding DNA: TGCAGTGCTAGGGGACAGGGCAGCAAAGAGACCCAGTACCTC. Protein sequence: CSARGQGSKETQYL.

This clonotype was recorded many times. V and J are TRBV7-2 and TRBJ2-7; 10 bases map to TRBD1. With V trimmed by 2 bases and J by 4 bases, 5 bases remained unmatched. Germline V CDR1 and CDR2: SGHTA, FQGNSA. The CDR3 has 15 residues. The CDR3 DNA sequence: TGTGCCAGCAGCTTACAAACGGGACAGGGGTACGAGCAGTACTTC. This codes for CASSLQTGQGYEQYF.

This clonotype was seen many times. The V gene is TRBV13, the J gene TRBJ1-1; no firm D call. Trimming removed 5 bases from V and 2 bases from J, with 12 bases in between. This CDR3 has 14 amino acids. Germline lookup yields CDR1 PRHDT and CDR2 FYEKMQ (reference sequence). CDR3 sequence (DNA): TGTGCCAGCAGCGACTGGACTATCAACACTGAAGCTTTCTTT. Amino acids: CASSDWTINTEAFF.

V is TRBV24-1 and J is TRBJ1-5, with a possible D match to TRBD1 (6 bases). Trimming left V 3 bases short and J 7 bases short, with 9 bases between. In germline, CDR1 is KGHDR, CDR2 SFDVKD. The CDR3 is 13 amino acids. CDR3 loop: CATSDGGLQPQHF. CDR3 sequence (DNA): TGTGCCACCAGTGATGGGGGGCTCCAGCCCCAGCATTTT.

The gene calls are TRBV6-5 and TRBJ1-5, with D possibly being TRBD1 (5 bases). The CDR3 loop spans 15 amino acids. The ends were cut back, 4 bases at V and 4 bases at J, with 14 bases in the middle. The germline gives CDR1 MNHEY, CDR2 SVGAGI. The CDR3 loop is CASSSGGRRNQPQHF. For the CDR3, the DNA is TGTGCCAGCAGTTCGGGGGGTCGTAGAAATCAGCCCCAGCATTTT.

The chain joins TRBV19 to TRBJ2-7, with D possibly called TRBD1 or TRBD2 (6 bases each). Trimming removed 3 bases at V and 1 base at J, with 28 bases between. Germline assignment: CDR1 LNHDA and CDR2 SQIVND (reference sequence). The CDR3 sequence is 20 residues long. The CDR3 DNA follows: TGTGCCAGTAGTATCCCAGGGGTAGCGGCGCCTGCGGGCAAGTCCTACGAGCAGTACTTC. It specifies CASSIPGVAAPAGKSYEQYF.

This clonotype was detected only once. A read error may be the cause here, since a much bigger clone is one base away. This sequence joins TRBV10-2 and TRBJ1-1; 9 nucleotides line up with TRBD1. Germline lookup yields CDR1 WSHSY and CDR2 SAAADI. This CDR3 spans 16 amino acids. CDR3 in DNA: TGCGCCAGCAGTGAGTCCCACCCACAGGGGGCGGGTGAAGCTTCCTTT. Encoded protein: CASSESHPQGAGEASF.

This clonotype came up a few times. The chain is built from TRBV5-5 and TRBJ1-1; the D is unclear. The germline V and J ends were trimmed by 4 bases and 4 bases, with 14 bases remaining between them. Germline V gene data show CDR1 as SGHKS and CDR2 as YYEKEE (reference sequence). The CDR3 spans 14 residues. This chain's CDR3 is CASSMRVVSTEAFF. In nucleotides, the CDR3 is TGTGCCAGCAGCATGCGAGTTGTTAGCACTGAAGCTTTCTTT.

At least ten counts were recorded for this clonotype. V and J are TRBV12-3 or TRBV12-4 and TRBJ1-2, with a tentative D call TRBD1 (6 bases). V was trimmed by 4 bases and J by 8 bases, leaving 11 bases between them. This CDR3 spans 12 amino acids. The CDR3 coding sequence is TGTGCCAGCAGTTCATGGGGGCTGGGCTACACCTTC. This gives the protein CASSSWGLGYTF.

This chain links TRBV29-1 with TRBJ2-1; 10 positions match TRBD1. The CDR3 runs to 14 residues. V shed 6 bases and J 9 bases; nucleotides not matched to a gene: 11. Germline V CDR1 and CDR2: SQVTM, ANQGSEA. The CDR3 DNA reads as TGCAGCGTGGGAGACAGGGGGCGCGTCGGTGAGCAGTTCTTC. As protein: CSVGDRGRVGEQFF.

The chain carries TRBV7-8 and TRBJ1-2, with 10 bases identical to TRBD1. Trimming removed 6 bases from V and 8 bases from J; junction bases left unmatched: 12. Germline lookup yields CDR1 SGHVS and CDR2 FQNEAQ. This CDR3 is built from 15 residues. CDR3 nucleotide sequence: TGTGCCAGCAGTCAAGAGGACAGGGGGTTTACAGGCTACACCTTC. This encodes CASSQEDRGFTGYTF.

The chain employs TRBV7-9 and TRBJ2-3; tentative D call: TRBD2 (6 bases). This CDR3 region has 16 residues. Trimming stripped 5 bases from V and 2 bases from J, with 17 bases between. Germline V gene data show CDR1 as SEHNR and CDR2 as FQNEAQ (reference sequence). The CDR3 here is CASSKLGGANTDTQYF. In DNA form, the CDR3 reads TGTGCCAGCAGCAAGCTGGGCGGGGCCAACACAGATACGCAGTATTTT.

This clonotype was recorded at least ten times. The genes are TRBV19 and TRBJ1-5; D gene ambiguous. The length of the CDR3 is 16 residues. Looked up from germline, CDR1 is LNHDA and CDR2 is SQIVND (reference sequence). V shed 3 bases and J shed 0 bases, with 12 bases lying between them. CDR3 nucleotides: TGTGCCAGTAGTATTTGGTGGGGTTATAGCAATCAGCCCCAGCATTTT. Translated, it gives CASSIWWGYSNQPQHF.

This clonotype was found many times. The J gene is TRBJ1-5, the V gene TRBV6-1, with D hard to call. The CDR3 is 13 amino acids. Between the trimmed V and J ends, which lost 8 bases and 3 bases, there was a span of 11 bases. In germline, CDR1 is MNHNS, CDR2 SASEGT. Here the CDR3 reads CASHRVLNQPQHF. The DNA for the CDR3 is TGTGCCAGCCACCGGGTCCTCAATCAGCCCCAGCATTTT.

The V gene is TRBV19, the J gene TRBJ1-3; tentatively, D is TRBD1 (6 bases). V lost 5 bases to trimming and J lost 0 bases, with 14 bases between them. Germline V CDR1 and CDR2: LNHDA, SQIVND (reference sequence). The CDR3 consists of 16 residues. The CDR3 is CASSPRQAFSGNTIYF. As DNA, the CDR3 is TGTGCCAGTAGTCCCCGACAGGCTTTCTCTGGAAACACCATATATTTT.

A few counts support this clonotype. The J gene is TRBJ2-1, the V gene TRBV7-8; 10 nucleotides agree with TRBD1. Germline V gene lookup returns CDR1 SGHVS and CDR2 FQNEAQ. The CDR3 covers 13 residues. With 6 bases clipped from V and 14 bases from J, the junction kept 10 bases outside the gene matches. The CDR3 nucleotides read TGTGCCAGCAGTCAACCGGGACAGGGGATTAAGTTCTTC. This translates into CASSQPGQGIKFF.

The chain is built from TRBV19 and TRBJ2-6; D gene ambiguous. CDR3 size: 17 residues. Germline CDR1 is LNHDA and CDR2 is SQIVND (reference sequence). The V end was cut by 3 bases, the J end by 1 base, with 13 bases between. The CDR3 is CASSMGDGSSGANVLTF. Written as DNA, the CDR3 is TGTGCCAGTAGTATGGGCGATGGTAGTTCTGGGGCCAACGTCCTGACTTTC. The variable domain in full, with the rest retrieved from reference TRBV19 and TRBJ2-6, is DGGITQSPKYLFRKEGQNVTLSCEQNLNHDAMYWYRQDPGQGLRLIYYSQIVNDFQKGDIAEGYSVSREKKESFPLTVTSAQKNPTAFYLCASSMGDGSSGANVLTFGAGSRLTVL.

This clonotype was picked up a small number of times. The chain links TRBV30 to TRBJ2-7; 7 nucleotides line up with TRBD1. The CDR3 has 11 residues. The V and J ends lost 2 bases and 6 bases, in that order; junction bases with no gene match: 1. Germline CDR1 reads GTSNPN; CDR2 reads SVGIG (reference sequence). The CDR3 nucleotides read TGTGCCTGGAGTCAGGGGGTCGAGCAGTACTTC. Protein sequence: CAWSQGVEQYF.

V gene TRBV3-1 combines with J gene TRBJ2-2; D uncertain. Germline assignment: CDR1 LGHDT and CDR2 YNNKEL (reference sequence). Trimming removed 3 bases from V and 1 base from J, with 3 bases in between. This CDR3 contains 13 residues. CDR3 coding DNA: TGTGCCAGCAGCCAGATGAACACCGGGGAGCTGTTTTTT. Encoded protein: CASSQMNTGELFF. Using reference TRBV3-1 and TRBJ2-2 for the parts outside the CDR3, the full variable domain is DTAVSQTPKYLVTQMGNDKSIKCEQNLGHDTMYWYKQDSKKFLKIMFSYNNKELIINETVPNRFSPKSPDKAHLNLHINSLELGDSAVYFCASSQMNTGELFFGEGSRLTVL.

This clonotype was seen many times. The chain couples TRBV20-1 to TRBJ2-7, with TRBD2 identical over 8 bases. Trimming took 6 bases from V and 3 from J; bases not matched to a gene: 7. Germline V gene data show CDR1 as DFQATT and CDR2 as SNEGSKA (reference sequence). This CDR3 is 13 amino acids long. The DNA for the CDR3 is TGCAGTGCAGGGGGTAGCGGGAACTACGAGCAGTACTTC. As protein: CSAGGSGNYEQYF.

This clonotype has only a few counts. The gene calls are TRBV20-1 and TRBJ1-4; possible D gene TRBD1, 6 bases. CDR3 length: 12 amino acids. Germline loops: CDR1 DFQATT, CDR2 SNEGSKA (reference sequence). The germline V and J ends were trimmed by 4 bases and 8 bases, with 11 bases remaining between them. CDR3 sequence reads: CSAMGQPEKLFF. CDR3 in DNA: TGCAGTGCTATGGGACAACCGGAAAAACTGTTTTTT.